One sample yielded the 6 T cell receptor beta chains listed below, sequenced in a study of CD8 T cells in Susac syndrome. RNA amounts of about 0.5 to 1 ug underwent reverse transcription with random hexamers. TCRdb used MiXCR to reprocess the immunoSEQ multiplex PCR reads, holding one entry per CDR3 protein. The sample has tens of thousands of distinct CDR3 sequences; 95% are singletons. The sample taken for sequencing was CD8+ T cells from PBMCs. All receptors derive from a human donor with Susac syndrome.

The chain employs TRBV29-1 and TRBJ2-3, with a possible D match to TRBD2 (5 bases). Germline CDR1 SQVTM, CDR2 ANQGSEA. The V end was cut by 5 bases, the J end by 1 base, with 13 bases between. This CDR3 has 14 residues. CDR3 amino acids: CSVPLALGTDTQYF. For the CDR3, the DNA is TGCAGCGTTCCTCTAGCTTTGGGCACAGATACGCAGTATTTT.

This chain joins TRBV7-9 and TRBJ1-1, with D unclear. The CDR3 is 16 residues long. V lost 5 bases and J 0 bases, leaving 16 bases between the germline ends. The germline gives CDR1 SEHNR, CDR2 FQNEAQ (reference sequence). Written as DNA, the CDR3 is TGTGCCAGCAGCCCGAAGGGTAACGACCTGAACACTGAAGCTTTCTTT. Amino acid sequence: CASSPKGNDLNTEAFF.

V usage is TRBV29-1 and J usage is TRBJ1-1; D is possibly TRBD1 (6 bases). Trimming cost V 7 bases and J 5 bases, with 17 bases left between them. Per germline, CDR1 SQVTM and CDR2 ANQGSEA. This CDR3 has 13 residues. CDR3 residues: CSAIQGGETEAFF. Written as DNA, the CDR3 is TGCAGCGCGATACAGGGAGGGGAGACTGAAGCTTTCTTT.

This clonotype was seen just once. The rearrangement uses TRBV6-5 and TRBJ1-5, with D unclear. Trimming left V 4 bases short and J 6 bases short, with 10 bases between. Germline V lookup: CDR1 MNHEY, CDR2 SVGAGI. This CDR3 contains 13 residues. The CDR3 bases are TGTGCCAGCAGTTTGACATCGGGTCAGCCCCAGCATTTT. It specifies CASSLTSGQPQHF.

The rearrangement uses TRBV29-1 and TRBJ2-7; a weak D match, TRBD2 (5 bases). CDR1 is SQVTM, CDR2 ANQGSEA, per germline. Trimming cost V 2 bases and J 1 base, with 15 bases left between them. CDR3 length: 15 residues. The CDR3 bases are TGCAGCGTTGAAAGAGCGGTCGGGCGGTCCTACGAGCAGTACTTC. This translates into CSVERAVGRSYEQYF.

V and J are TRBV5-4 and TRBJ2-2; 9 positions match TRBD2. The CDR3 is 16 amino acids. The germline gives CDR1 SGHNT, CDR2 YYREEE (reference sequence). Trimming took 0 bases from V and 4 from J; bases not matched to a gene: 4. CDR3 sequence: CASSLALAGFTGELFF. CDR3 nucleotides: TGTGCCAGCAGCTTGGCCCTAGCGGGATTCACCGGGGAGCTGTTTTTT.